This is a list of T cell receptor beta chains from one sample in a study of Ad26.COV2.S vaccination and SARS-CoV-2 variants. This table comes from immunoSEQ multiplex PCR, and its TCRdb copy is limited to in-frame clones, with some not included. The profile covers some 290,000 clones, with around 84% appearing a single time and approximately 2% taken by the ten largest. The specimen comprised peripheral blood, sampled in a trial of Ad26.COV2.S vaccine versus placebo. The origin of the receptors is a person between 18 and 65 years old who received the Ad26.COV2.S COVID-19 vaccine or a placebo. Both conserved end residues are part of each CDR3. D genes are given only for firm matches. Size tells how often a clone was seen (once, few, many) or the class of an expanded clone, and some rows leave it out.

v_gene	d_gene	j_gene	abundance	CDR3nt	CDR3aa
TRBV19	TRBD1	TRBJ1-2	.	TGTGCCAGCCGGACAGGGGGAATCTTAAACTATGGCTACACCTTC	CASRTGGILNYGYTF
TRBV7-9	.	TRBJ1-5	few	TGTGCCAGCAGCTTAGGGGGTCGGAGGGGTCAGCCCCAGCATTTT	CASSLGGRRGQPQHF
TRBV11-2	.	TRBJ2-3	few	TGTGCCAGCAGCCCCTCTCGGGTGGTCGGTAGCACAGATACGCAGTATTTT	CASSPSRVVGSTDTQYF
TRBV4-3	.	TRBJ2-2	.	TGCGCCAGCAGCCAAGAATTTCCAGGGCCCGGGGAGCTGTTTTTT	CASSQEFPGPGELFF
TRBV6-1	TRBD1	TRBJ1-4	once	TGTGCCAGCAGTGGCTACAGGGGATCCCTCGCAACTAATGAAAAACTGTTTTTT	CASSGYRGSLATNEKLFF
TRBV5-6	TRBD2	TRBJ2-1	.	TGTGCCAGCAGCGCAATAGCGGGGGTATACAATGAGCAGTTCTTC	CASSAIAGVYNEQFF
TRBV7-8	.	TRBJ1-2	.	TGTGCCAGCAGCCCTGGGGACGTAAATCGTGGCTACACCTTC	CASSPGDVNRGYTF
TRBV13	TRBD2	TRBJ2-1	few	TGTGCCAGCACCTCAAGCGGGGGGGCCCTCAATGAGCAGTTCTTC	CASTSSGGALNEQFF
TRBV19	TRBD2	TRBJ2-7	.	TGTGCCAGTAGTACGGGACTAGCGGGAACCTACGAGCAGTACTTC	CASSTGLAGTYEQYF
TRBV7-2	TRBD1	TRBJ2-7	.	TGTGCCAGCAGCTTAGACCTCGGGACAGGGGGCGGGCAGTACTTC	CASSLDLGTGGGQYF
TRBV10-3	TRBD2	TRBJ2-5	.	TGTGCCATCAACCCGGGGGGTTCGGGGGAGACCCAGTACTTC	CAINPGGSGETQYF
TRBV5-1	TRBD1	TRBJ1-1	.	TGCGCCAGCAGCTTCGAAGGACAGGGGGCAATCACTGAAGCTTTCTTT	CASSFEGQGAITEAFF
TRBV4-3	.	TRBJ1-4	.	TGCGCCAGCAGCCAAGAAGTGGGGACCAATTCGGAAAAACTGTTTTTT	CASSQEVGTNSEKLFF
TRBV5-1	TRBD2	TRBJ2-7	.	TGCGCCAGCAGCTTGGAAGCGGGGGGGCCCTACGAGCAGTACTTC	CASSLEAGGPYEQYF
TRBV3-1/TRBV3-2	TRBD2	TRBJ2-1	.	TGTGCCAGCAGCCCCATAGCGGGGGAGCAGTTCTTC	CASSPIAGEQFF
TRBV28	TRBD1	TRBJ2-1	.	TGTGCCAGCAGTTCCACAGGGGTCTCTTACAATGAGCAGTTCTTC	CASSSTGVSYNEQFF
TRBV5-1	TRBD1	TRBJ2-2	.	TGCGCCAGCAGCGTTCAGGGACAGCCGAACACCGGGGAGCTGTTTTTT	CASSVQGQPNTGELFF
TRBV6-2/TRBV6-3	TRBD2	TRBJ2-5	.	TGTGCCAGCAGTACCCCACCTTCACTAGCGGGGTCGGAGACCCAGTACTTC	CASSTPPSLAGSETQYF
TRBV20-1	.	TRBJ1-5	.	TGCAGTGCTAGTGCGGGGGATAGCAATCAGCCCCAGCATTTT	CSASAGDSNQPQHF
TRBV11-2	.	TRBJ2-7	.	TGTGCCAGCAGCTTACTTCGACGTCGGACCTACGAGCAGTACTTC	CASSLLRRRTYEQYF
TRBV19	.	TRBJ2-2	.	TGTGCCAGTAGCAAGGGACCGAACACCGGGGAGCTGTTTTTT	CASSKGPNTGELFF
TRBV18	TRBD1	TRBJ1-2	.	TGTGCCAGCTCACCGGTAACGGGACAGGGAGGCAACTATGGCTACACCTTC	CASSPVTGQGGNYGYTF
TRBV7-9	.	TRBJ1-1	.	TGTGCCAGCAGCCCTCGGGGGGACACTGAAGCTTTCTTT	CASSPRGDTEAFF
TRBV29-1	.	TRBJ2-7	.	TGCAGCGTTGAAGATCGAGCGGGTTACGAGCAGTACTTC	CSVEDRAGYEQYF
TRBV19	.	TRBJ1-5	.	TGTGCCAGTAGTACCTCCGGCCTCTCCTTCCCCCAGCATTTT	CASSTSGLSFPQHF
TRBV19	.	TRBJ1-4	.	TGTGCCAGTAGCTCACGGACGGCCGCTGAAAAACTGTTTTTT	CASSSRTAAEKLFF
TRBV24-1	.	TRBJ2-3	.	TGTGCCACCAGTGACACCACAGATACGCAGTATTTT	CATSDTTDTQYF
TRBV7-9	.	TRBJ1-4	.	TGTGCCAGCAGCCGAGACACCTCAACTAATGAAAAACTGTTTTTT	CASSRDTSTNEKLFF
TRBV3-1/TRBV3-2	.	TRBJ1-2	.	TGTGCCAGCAGCCAGGGGTTCCTAAACTATGGCTACACCTTC	CASSQGFLNYGYTF
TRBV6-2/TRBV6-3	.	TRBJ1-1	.	TGTGCCAGCAGTTACTCGAGACTCCTAAACACTGAAGCTTTCTTT	CASSYSRLLNTEAFF
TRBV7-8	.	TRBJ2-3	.	TGTGCCAGCAGCCAAGGGGTCGCGGGGAGTTCAGATACGCAGTATTTT	CASSQGVAGSSDTQYF
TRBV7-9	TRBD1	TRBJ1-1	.	TGTGCCAGCAGCTTAGCGGACAGGGTAGGCACTGAAGCTTTCTTT	CASSLADRVGTEAFF
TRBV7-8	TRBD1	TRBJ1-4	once	TGTGCCAGCAGCTTTCGTGGACAGGGGGAAAAACTGTTTTTT	CASSFRGQGEKLFF
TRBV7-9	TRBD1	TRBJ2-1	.	TGTGCCAGCAGCATACAGGGGCTAGCCTCCTACAATGAGCAGTTCTTC	CASSIQGLASYNEQFF
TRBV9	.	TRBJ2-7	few	TGTGCCAGCAGCCCAAGGACAGCTTCCTACGAGCAGTACTTC	CASSPRTASYEQYF
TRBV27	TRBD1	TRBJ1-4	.	TGTGCCAGCAAGGGCCTGACAGGGGGAGGAACTAATGAAAAACTGTTTTTT	CASKGLTGGGTNEKLFF
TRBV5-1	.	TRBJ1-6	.	TGCGCCAGCGCTACTGACAGAAGCTATTCACCCCTCCACTTT	CASATDRSYSPLHF
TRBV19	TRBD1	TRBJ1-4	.	TGTGCCAGTAGTATCCCGGGACAGCTTGAAAAACTGTTTTTT	CASSIPGQLEKLFF
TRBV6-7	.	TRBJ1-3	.	TGTGCCAGCAGCCTTGACAGGTGGAACACCATATATTTT	CASSLDRWNTIYF
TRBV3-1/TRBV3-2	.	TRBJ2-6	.	TGTGCCAGCAGCCAAGCGGGTGCTGGGGCCAACGTCCTGACTTTC	CASSQAGAGANVLTF
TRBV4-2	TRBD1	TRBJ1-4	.	TGTGCCAGCAGCCGACAGGGTAAGGACACTGCTAATGAAAAACTGTTTTTT	CASSRQGKDTANEKLFF
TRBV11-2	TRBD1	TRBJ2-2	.	TGTGCCAGCAGCTTAGTCGGACAGGTGAACACCGGGGAGCTGTTTTTT	CASSLVGQVNTGELFF
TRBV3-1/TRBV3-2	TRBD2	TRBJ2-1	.	TGTGCCAGCAGCCCCCTGGGGTTGGGACTAGCGGGGGGGCATGGCAATGAGCAGTTCTTC	CASSPLGLGLAGGHGNEQFF
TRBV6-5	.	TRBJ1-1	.	TGTGCCAGCAGTTACGGGTACAGGGAGAACACTGAAGCTTTCTTT	CASSYGYRENTEAFF
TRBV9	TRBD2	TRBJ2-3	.	TGTGCCAGCAGGAGGGGGACTAGCGGGACAGATACGCAGTATTTT	CASRRGTSGTDTQYF
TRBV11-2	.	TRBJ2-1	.	TGTGCCAGCAGCCCCGGGGCTAGCATCTACAATGAGCAGTTCTTC	CASSPGASIYNEQFF
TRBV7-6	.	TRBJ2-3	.	TGTGCCAGCAGCTTAGATCGGAAAGATACGCAGTATTTT	CASSLDRKDTQYF
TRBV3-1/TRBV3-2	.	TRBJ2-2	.	TGTGCCAGCAGCCAATCTGACAGCGGCGGGGAGCTGTTTTTT	CASSQSDSGGELFF
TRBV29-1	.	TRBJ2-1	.	TGCAGCGTTAAGGGAGAGTTATGGTACAATGAGCAGTTCTTC	CSVKGELWYNEQFF
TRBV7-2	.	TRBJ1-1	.	TGTGCCAGCAGCTTAGGGCTAGGGACTGAAGCTTTCTTT	CASSLGLGTEAFF
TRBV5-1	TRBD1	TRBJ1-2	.	TGCGCCAGCACGACAGGGGGGCTCGGCTATGGCTACACCTTC	CASTTGGLGYGYTF
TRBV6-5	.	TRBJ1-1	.	TGTGCCACCTATAAGCCTGGAATGGGCACTGAAGCTTTCTTT	CATYKPGMGTEAFF
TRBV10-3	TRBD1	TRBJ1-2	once	TGTGCCATCAACGAGGACAGGATCTATGGCTACACCTTC	CAINEDRIYGYTF